A selection of T cell receptor beta chains follows, all from one sample in a study of shared clonotypes between healthy human individuals. This table comes from immunoSEQ multiplex PCR, and its TCRdb copy is limited to in-frame clones, with some not included. The sample carries over 2 million clones, around 92% recorded once. Specimen: naive CD4+ T cells from PBMCs. The receptor set was obtained from a young man in good health. Some clones in this sample may be carry-over from other donors' samples. The CDR3 runs from the conserved cysteine through the conserved F or W. D genes are given only for firm matches. Size is stated for part of the rows, as once, few or many counts, or as a class when the clone is expanded.

TRBV6-6	-	TRBJ1-3	TRBD1	CASYSGTALLTIYF	TGTGCCAGTTACTCCGGGACAGCCTTGCTCACCATATATTTT
TRBV11-2	-	TRBJ2-7	-	CASSPGRFLGPYF	TGTGCCAGCAGCCCCGGACGCTTCCTGGGGCCGTACTTC
TRBV28	once	TRBJ2-2	TRBD1	CASSPTGTGNTGELFF	TGTGCCAGCAGTCCCACTGGGACAGGGAACACCGGGGAGCTGTTTTTT
TRBV4-1	-	TRBJ2-3	TRBD2	CASSQERTGTSVTDTQYF	TGCGCCAGCAGCCAAGAGCGGACCGGGACTAGCGTCACAGATACGCAGTATTTT
TRBV6-1	-	TRBJ1-5	-	CASSDRVGSNQPQHF	TGTGCCAGCAGTGACCGTGTGGGGAGCAATCAGCCTCAGCATTTT
TRBV5-1	-	TRBJ2-3	-	CASSSGPLGTDTQYF	TGCGCCAGCTCTTCTGGGCCCCTGGGCACAGATACGCAGTATTTT
TRBV23-1	-	TRBJ1-5	-	CASSRDGPHQPQHF	TGCGCCAGCAGCCGGGACGGGCCCCATCAGCCCCAGCATTTT
TRBV2	-	TRBJ2-2	-	CASRAGTPNTGELFF	TGTGCCAGCAGGGCCGGGACTCCCAACACCGGGGAGCTGTTTTTT
TRBV28	once	TRBJ2-7	-	CASSLPSTPYEQYF	TGTGCCAGCAGTTTGCCTAGTACCCCCTACGAGCAGTACTTC
TRBV30	-	TRBJ1-5	-	CAFAGNSNQPQHF	TGTGCCTTCGCGGGGAATAGCAATCAGCCCCAGCATTTT
TRBV7-2	-	TRBJ1-4	-	CASSSTFGEKLFF	TGTGCCAGCAGCTCTACGTTCGGTGAAAAACTGTTTTTT
TRBV11-1	-	TRBJ1-1	-	CASSLEGGRQWVSEAFF	TGTGCCAGCAGCTTAGAAGGGGGTCGGCAGTGGGTTTCTGAAGCTTTCTTT
TRBV28	-	TRBJ1-2	-	CASSLVGSYGYTF	TGTGCCAGCAGTTTAGTAGGGTCCTATGGCTACACCTTC
TRBV5-1	-	TRBJ2-3	TRBD2	CASTLAGDQTDTQYF	TGCGCCAGTACTCTCGCGGGAGACCAGACAGATACGCAGTATTTT
TRBV14	-	TRBJ2-7	-	CASSPITGPPYEQYF	TGTGCCAGCAGCCCGATTACAGGGCCCCCCTACGAGCAGTACTTC
TRBV29-1	-	TRBJ1-3	-	CSVESGSGNTIYF	TGCAGCGTTGAGTCGGGCTCTGGAAACACCATATATTTT
TRBV10-3	-	TRBJ1-1	-	CAIRSRGSNTEAFF	TGTGCCATCAGATCCAGGGGATCGAACACTGAAGCTTTCTTT
TRBV19	-	TRBJ1-5	-	CASSLRRISNQPQHF	TGTGCCAGTAGTCTCAGGAGGATAAGCAATCAGCCCCAGCATTTT
TRBV20-1	-	TRBJ1-2	-	CSASRGGGYTF	TGCAGTGCTAGTAGGGGTGGCGGCTACACCTTC
TRBV5-8	-	TRBJ2-5	-	CASSYESGQRQETQYF	TGTGCCAGCAGCTACGAAAGCGGGCAAAGGCAAGAGACCCAGTACTTC
TRBV27	-	TRBJ2-1	-	CASRSTLGYNEQFF	TGTGCCAGCCGCTCCACTCTCGGATACAATGAGCAGTTCTTC
TRBV27	-	TRBJ2-1	TRBD2	CASGGPRYNEQFF	TGTGCCTCGGGAGGGCCTCGGTACAATGAGCAGTTCTTC